The 25 T cell receptor beta chains presented below share a single source sample, sequenced in a study of tumor and adjacent non-tumor tissue in lung cancer. This sample's RNA came from whole unsorted tissue. Three rounds of nested PCR, following a modified ARM-PCR protocol, produced the TCRbeta library. TCRdb itself ran the multiplex PCR reads through MiXCR, one entry per CDR3 protein. The sample lists roughly 81,000 distinct CDR3 sequences, roughly 70% occurring once. Sample: lung tumor tissue. These receptors came from a woman between 65 and 79 years old with non-small cell lung cancer.

Worth noting for this clonotype: Compared with germline, one end of the junction differs, possibly owing to a read error. The chain links TRBV12-3 or TRBV12-4 to TRBJ2-6, with TRBD1 matching over 9 bases. This CDR3 contains 16 residues. The CDR3 sequence: CAGSGTGSSGVNVLTF. CDR3 bases: TGTGCCGGCAGTGGGACAGGGAGCTCTGGGGTCAACGTCCTGACTTTC.

J is TRBJ1-2 and V is TRBV29-1; tentatively, D is TRBD1 (5 bases). The CDR3 consists of 14 residues. Per the germline V gene, CDR1 is SQVTM and CDR2 is ANQGSEA. The DNA for the CDR3 is TGCACCGTGGAGGTTACAGGTCTTAACTATGGCTACACCTTC. Translation gives CTVEVTGLNYGYTF.

This clonotype has just one count. A junction end diverges from the germline sequence, so it may reflect a read error. The chain uses TRBV29-1 and TRBJ2-5; D uncertain. The CDR3 spans 11 residues. Germline V CDR1 and CDR2: SQVTM, ANQGSEA. The CDR3 DNA reads as TGCAGCGCCCGACTGGAAGAGGCCCAGTATTTC. Translated: CSARLEEAQYF. The full variable domain, rest sourced from reference TRBV29-1 and TRBJ2-5, is SAVISQKPSRDICQRGTSLTIQCQVDSQVTMMFWYRQQPGQSLTLIATANQGSEATYESGFVIDKFPISRPNLTFSTLTVSNMSPEDSSIYLCSARLEEAQYFGPGTRLLVL.

This clonotype was seen repeatedly, ten times or more. This chain joins TRBV10-3 and TRBJ2-5, with a possible D match to TRBD1 (5 bases). The germline V and J ends were trimmed by 4 bases and 5 bases, with 8 bases remaining between them. Per the germline V gene, CDR1 is ENHRY and CDR2 is SYGVKD. The CDR3 extends over 12 amino acids. The DNA for the CDR3 is TGTGCCATCAGTGGACCAGGGGAGACCCAGTACTTC. This encodes CAISGPGETQYF.

This clonotype has just a few counts. The chain combines TRBV12-3 or TRBV12-4 with TRBJ2-1; D gene uncertain. This CDR3 has 12 amino acids. Trimming left V 9 bases short and J 16 bases short, with 22 bases between. The CDR3 region is CARRRPISDPFF. The DNA for the CDR3 is TGTGCCAGGAGACGACCCATATCGGATCCATTCTTC.

This clonotype was seen a few times. The chain combines TRBV11-2 with TRBJ2-3, with D possibly TRBD2 on 7 matching bases. V lost 2 bases and J lost 2, with 20 bases in between. This CDR3 is built from 18 residues. CDR1 and CDR2 from the germline V gene are SGHAT and FQNNGV. CDR3 sequence reads: CASSLRGGSEFLTDTQYF. Here the CDR3 DNA reads TGTGCCAGCAGCTTAAGGGGGGGGTCTGAATTCCTCACAGATACGCAGTATTTT.

This clonotype was found once. The chain carries TRBV29-1 and TRBJ1-2; the D gene is possibly TRBD1 (5 bases). This CDR3 has 13 amino acids. The V gene lost 0 bases and the J gene lost 13 bases, with 18 bases spanning the gap. Per the germline V gene, CDR1 is SQVTM and CDR2 is ANQGSEA. This chain's CDR3 is CSVEDQGERGCTF. The CDR3, as DNA: TGCAGCGTTGAAGATCAAGGGGAGAGGGGTTGCACCTTC.

Note on this clonotype: Sequence at one end of the junction differs from germline and may be a read error. The chain carries TRBV29-1 and TRBJ2-3; 9 bases line up with TRBD1. The germline CDR1 and CDR2 sequences are SQVTM and ANQGSEA. The CDR3 consists of 12 residues. CDR3 residues: CSVGQGRDTQYF. The CDR3 nucleotides are TGCAGCGTGGGACAGGGTAGGGATACGCAATATTTT.

In this sample, this clonotype turned up many times. The rearrangement links TRBV12-3 or TRBV12-4 to TRBJ2-1; 10 bases match TRBD1. With V trimmed by 6 bases and J by 8 bases, 10 bases remained unmatched. This CDR3 region has 15 residues. This chain's CDR3 is CASRREDRGRYEQFF. The CDR3 DNA reads as TGTGCCAGCAGGCGCGAGGACAGGGGGAGGTATGAGCAGTTCTTC.

V gene TRBV6-1 combines with J gene TRBJ2-3, with D possibly matching TRBD2 (5 bases). The CDR3 runs to 16 residues. With 6 bases removed from V and 2 bases from J, the gap between germline ends came to 18 bases. Germline loops: CDR1 MNHNS, CDR2 SASEGT. The CDR3 loop is CASRLGRGWDTDTQYF. CDR3 coding DNA: TGTGCCAGCAGACTTGGACGGGGATGGGACACAGATACGCAGTATTTT.

This clonotype was observed many times. The V gene is TRBV5-4, the J gene TRBJ2-2; D ambiguous. The CDR3 spans 14 residues. The ends were cut back, 2 bases at V and 6 bases at J, with 11 bases in the middle. CDR1 and CDR2 from the germline V gene are SGHNT and YYREEE (reference sequence). The DNA for the CDR3 is TGTGCCAGCAGCTTCACCAATAGGGCCGGGGAGCTGTTTTTT. Residues: CASSFTNRAGELFF.

Notes on this clonotype: This may come from a read error, since a much larger clone is one base off. The J gene is TRBJ1-6, the V gene TRBV28; tentatively, D is TRBD1 (6 bases). CDR3 length: 17 amino acids. Trimming pared 6 bases from V and 9 bases from J, leaving 24 bases between. Germline V gene data show CDR1 as MDHEN and CDR2 as SYDVKM. The CDR3 loop reads CASSPLRGPWSSSPLHF. CDR3 nucleotide sequence: TGTGCCAGCAGCCCCCTCCGGGGGCCGTGGTCGAGTTCACCCCTCCACTTT.

As for this clonotype: Given a much more abundant clone one base away, this may be a read error. V is TRBV20-1 and J is TRBJ1-1; D unclear. CDR1 DFQATT and CDR2 SNEGSKA come from the germline V gene (reference sequence). The V and J ends lost 0 bases and 1 base respectively, with 9 bases between them. This CDR3 comprises 14 residues. The CDR3 region has the DNA TGCAGTGCTAGAGAAGGAGTTACGAACACTGAAGCTTTCTTT. Translated, it gives CSAREGVTNTEAFF.

In the case of this clonotype: A read error is possible here, since a much larger clone lies one base away. V and J are TRBV20-1 and TRBJ2-7; 7 nucleotides agree with TRBD1. The CDR3 sequence is 14 residues long. Germline V gene data show CDR1 as DFQATT and CDR2 as SNEGSKA (reference sequence). The CDR3 DNA follows: TGCAATGCCAGCCGGGACAGTATAAGCTACGAGCAGTACTTC. Translating gives CNASRDSISYEQYF.

With respect to this clonotype: This likely comes from a read error, as the CDR3 has no conserved phenylalanine or tryptophan at its end. The CDR3 loop is CVSSQTTTDTQYY. The CDR3 DNA reads TGTGTCAGCAGCCAAACTACAACAGATACGCAGTATTAT. This rearrangement joins TRBV4-2 to TRBJ2-3; D is undetermined. This CDR3 region has 13 residues. Per germline, CDR1 LGHNA and CDR2 YNFKEQ.

The chain carries TRBV6-2 or TRBV6-3 and TRBJ2-3; no clear D. With 5 bases removed from V and 15 bases from J, the gap between germline ends came to 15 bases. The CDR3 covers 11 residues. Germline CDR1 reads MNHEY; CDR2 reads SVGEGT. Written as DNA, the CDR3 is TGTGCCAGCAGTAACAGCGTGGAGCACTATTTT. Translation: CASSNSVEHYF.

Concerning this clonotype itself: A much more abundant neighbour one base away suggests this may be a read error. This rearrangement joins TRBV7-2 to TRBJ2-3, with 7 bases matching TRBD1. The J segment lost 5 bases and the V segment lost 4 bases, leaving 6 bases of the junction unmatched. Germline lookup yields CDR1 SGHTA and CDR2 FQGNSA. The CDR3 runs to 14 residues. CDR3 DNA: TGTGCCAGCAGCTCGAGGGGGCCTAGAGATACGCAGTATTTT. Encoded protein: CASSSRGPRDTQYF.

The V gene is TRBV2, the J gene TRBJ2-1; D perhaps matches TRBD2 (5 bases). Trimming took 7 bases from V and 5 from J, leaving 18 bases between them. CDR1 is SNHLY and CDR2 is FYNNEI in the germline V gene. The CDR3 loop spans 15 amino acids. This chain's CDR3 is CASISPTGKHNEQFF. For the CDR3, the DNA is TGTGCCAGCATCTCGCCGACCGGGAAGCACAATGAGCAGTTCTTC. Together with reference TRBV2 and TRBJ2-1, the CDR3 gives the full variable domain: EPEVTQTPSHQVTQMGQEVILRCVPISNHLYFYWYRQILGQKVEFLVSFYNNEISEKSEIFDDQFSVERPDGSNFTLKIRSTKLEDSAMYFCASISPTGKHNEQFFGPGTRLTVL.

About this clonotype itself: Its ends do not fully match the called genes, so a read error is possible. The chain has TRBV11-3 and TRBJ2-3; D is possibly TRBD1 (6 bases). The germline gives CDR1 SGHNT, CDR2 YENEEA. The CDR3 is 14 amino acids. The CDR3 spells CASSFDTRTDMQYF. In DNA, the CDR3 is TGTGCCAGCAGCTTTGACACTAGGACAGATATGCAGTATTTT.

This clonotype was seen repeatedly, ten times or more. The chain employs TRBV7-9 and TRBJ2-7, with D possibly TRBD1 on 6 matching bases. The CDR3 sequence is 14 residues long. Germline CDR1 and CDR2: SEHNR and FQNEAQ (reference sequence). Between the trimmed V and J ends, which lost 1 base and 5 bases, there was a span of 12 bases. The chain's CDR3 is CASSLDFQGNEQYF. CDR3 bases: TGTGCCAGCAGCTTAGACTTCCAGGGGAACGAGCAGTACTTC.

This clonotype was detected only a few times. One end of the junction is discordant with germline, which a read error may explain. This chain joins TRBV20-1 and TRBJ2-2; D perhaps matches TRBD2 (5 bases). Per the germline V gene, CDR1 is DFQATT and CDR2 is SNEGSKA (reference sequence). The CDR3 is 16 residues long. This CDR3 is CSASGGWQSDTGELSF. CDR3 coding DNA: TGCAGTGCTAGCGGCGGTTGGCAGTCTGACACCGGGGAGCTGTCTTTT.

This clonotype occurred many times. The V gene is TRBV28, the J gene TRBJ2-2, with 11 bases lining up with TRBD2. The CDR3 runs 17 residues. Germline V gene sequence: CDR1 MDHEN, CDR2 SYDVKM. J gave up 5 bases and V 3 bases, and 8 bases lay outside the gene matches. CDR3 coding DNA: TGTGCCAGCAGTTTGGGGCTAGCGGGAGGTTATACCGGGGAGCTGTTTTTT. This encodes CASSLGLAGGYTGELFF.

This clonotype was counted many times. The chain has TRBV13 and TRBJ1-4, with D tentatively TRBD1 (5 bases). The V end lost 5 bases, the J end lost 11 bases, and 15 bases lay between the germline ends. Germline V gene data show CDR1 as PRHDT and CDR2 as FYEKMQ (reference sequence). The CDR3 has 13 residues. The CDR3, as DNA: TGTGCCAGCAGCCGGGGAGAGGGGCGGAAACTGTTTTTT. Its translation is CASSRGEGRKLFF.

A few counts support this clonotype. As the CDR3 is not closed by the conserved phenylalanine or tryptophan, this likely results from a read error. It is unclear where the CDR3 begins or ends on the DNA, so no DNA is shown, and the CDR3 is as TCRdb lists it. The chain recombines TRBV20-1 with TRBJ2-1; the table's D call, TRBD1, has no DNA check behind it. The CDR3 is made up of 16 amino acids, end residues included. The germline V gene has CDR1 DFQATT and CDR2 SNEGSKA (reference sequence). The CDR3 region is CSATLLRTTSYNVRFS.

This clonotype is a singleton in its sample. The missing conserved phenylalanine or tryptophan at the end of this CDR3 makes a read error likely. This chain joins TRBV29-1 and TRBJ1-2, with a possible D match to TRBD1 (5 bases). CDR3 length: 13 residues. Trimming shortened V by 3 bases and J by 8 bases, and 16 bases separated the two germline ends. Germline-derived CDR1 and CDR2 are SQVTM and ANQGSEA. CDR3 in amino acids: CSVEDLAWGGYTL. The CDR3 bases are TGCAGCGTTGAGGACCTAGCGTGGGGCGGCTACACCTTA.